The present entry profiles one T cell receptor beta chain with its context. Its antigen is currently not known. A read error may account for a junction end that differs from germline. The library was produced with 5' RACE. Sequenced using an Illumina HiSeq 2500. A second PCR of roughly 7 to 12 cycles was run with a J-beta primer mix and a sample-barcoded 5' primer. A unique molecular identifier was introduced onto each TCR beta cDNA molecule by a template-switch 5' adaptor carrying 12 random nucleotides. Each sample yielded at least 2.5 million CDR3-containing paired-end reads. All of the RNA was converted into first-strand cDNA using the Mint cDNA synthesis kit, with a TRBC-specific oligonucleotide serving as the primer. Following uracil-DNA glycosylase treatment, a first 18-cycle PCR with universal primers M1SS and BC2_uni_R was performed on all cDNA. As for the original processing: Normalization of each sample was performed by random selection of 1 million high-quality reads, each carrying a distinct molecular identifier. Reads with shared molecular identifiers were discarded instead of being binned into consensus sequences. MiTCR, set to a Q25 quality threshold and the strictest error-elimination algorithm, was used for CDR3 identification, clonotype clustering and error correction. A nonparametric unseen species model using Euler transformation provided a lower-bound estimate of total TCR beta diversity. Starting from the raw public reads, TCRdb applied fastp trimming at Q25, assembled clones with MiXCR and retained in-frame beta chains. Rows matching on CDR3 protein sequence are summarized as one entry with the most common DNA and genes. These V and J calls rely on TCRdb rather than the paper's analysis. This sample is represented by roughly 720,000 distinct CDR3 sequences; about 53% of them were singletons. Clones ranked in the top ten supply around 41% of the sample.

This entry belongs to a study of blood T cells in healthy people across ages (dated by TCRdb to between 2015 and 2016). The study in broad terms: Template switching captured roughly one uniquely barcoded TCR beta cDNA molecule per two T cells in model experiments. For two donors (one aged 18 to 30 and one aged 80 or older), the study analyzed two additional independent replicas of 1 million unique cDNA reads from the same blood draw. The donors were divided into four age groups: young (average approximately 16 years), middle-aged (approximately 42), aged (around 67) and long-lived (approximately 74). To avoid experimental bias, donors of different ages were spread randomly across the sequencing lanes. The study measured age-related changes in TCR beta repertoire diversity using deep sequencing normalized with unique cDNA molecular identifiers. The study at large found these results: As age increased, observed TCR beta diversity per million T cells dropped in a roughly linear way, and a significant reduction was already evident by age 40. Donor CMV infection status was unknown, potentially confounding age-related changes in expanded clonotypes. The percentage of naive T cells measured by flow cytometry correlated strongly with observed TCR beta diversity. Estimates of total diversity from one million sequenced T cells were regarded as lower bounds and underestimates. Compared with the aged group, the long-lived group had more naive CD4+ T cells, fewer expanded clones and increased TCR diversity, suggesting age selection. Conclusive comparison of naive and antigen-experienced compartments was prevented by the profiling of bulk unsorted PBMCs.

Donors were a few dozen systemically healthy Caucasian individuals from Russia aged roughly 6 to 95 years. Each donor gave 8.5 to 10 milliliters of peripheral blood, collected into EDTA-treated Vacutainer tubes. Ficoll-Paque density-gradient centrifugation was used to isolate PBMCs, with at least 7 million obtained per sample. Total RNA was extracted from PBMCs with Trizol reagent, with at least 6 micrograms obtained per sample. Naive CD45RAhigh/CD27high T cell percentages were measured by flow cytometry on a PBMC aliquot from every donor. The germline V gene (reference sequence) gives CDR1 as SGHAT and CDR2 as FQDESV. The CDR3, from cysteine to phenylalanine, totals 18 residues. Just the 54-base CDR3 DNA is kept, in frame starting at base 1.

The chain employs TRBV11-1 and TRBJ2-3; the junction holds 8 bases that match TRBD2. The clonotype originates from a man at least 80 years old in good health. The sample was blood. The nucleotides are TGTGCCAGCAGCCCTAGCTTTGGCCAGCGGGAGAGCCCGGATATGCAGTATTTT. Translation gives CASSPSFGQRESPDMQYF.